Following are 2 T cell receptor beta chains from one sample sequenced in a study of human T cells and chemical hapten exposure. Time point meaning: patch test 2, 6 weeks after DPC sensitization. Treatment denoted: therapeutic diphenylcyclopropenone sensitization with weekly scalp DPC. TCRdb processed the RACE reads anew with MiXCR; each CDR3 protein has one entry. The sample shows more than 80,000 distinct CDR3 sequences, roughly 10% of them seen only once. The specimen was whole blood, collected in connection with sensitization to the hapten diphenylcyclopropenone (DPC). Receptors originate from a woman aged 45 to 65 with alopecia areata. Some clones in this sample may be carry-over from other donors' samples.

This clonotype was seen ten or more times. This chain links TRBV7-8 with TRBJ1-5, with a weak D call TRBD1 (5 bases). Germline values: CDR1 SGHVS, CDR2 FQNEAQ. The length of the CDR3 is 16 residues. V shed 0 bases and J shed 9 bases, with 18 bases lying between them. CDR3 loop: CASSLASSGPWGPQHF. DNA for the CDR3: TGTGCCAGCAGCTTAGCGTCTTCGGGGCCCTGGGGGCCCCAGCATTTT.

This clonotype was counted at least ten times. This chain uses TRBV6-1 with TRBJ1-5, with D possibly matching TRBD1 (5 bases). V dropped 1 base and J dropped 0 bases, with 13 bases sitting between them. The CDR3 runs 17 residues. Germline assignment: CDR1 MNHNS and CDR2 SASEGT. CDR3 DNA: TGTGCCAGCAGTGAAGTACGGACAACTTATAGCAATCAGCCCCAGCATTTT. Its protein product is CASSEVRTTYSNQPQHF.